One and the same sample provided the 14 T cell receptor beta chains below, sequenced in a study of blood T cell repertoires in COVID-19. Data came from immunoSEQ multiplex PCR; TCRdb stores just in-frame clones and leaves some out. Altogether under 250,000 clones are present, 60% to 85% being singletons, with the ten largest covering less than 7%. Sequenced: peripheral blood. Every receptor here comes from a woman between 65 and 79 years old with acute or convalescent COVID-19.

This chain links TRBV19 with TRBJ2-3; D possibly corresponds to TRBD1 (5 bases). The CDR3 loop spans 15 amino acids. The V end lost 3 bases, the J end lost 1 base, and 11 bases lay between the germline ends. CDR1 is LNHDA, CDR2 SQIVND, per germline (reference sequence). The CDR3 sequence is CASSIARAGTDTQYF. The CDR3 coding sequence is TGTGCCAGTAGTATCGCCAGGGCCGGCACAGATACGCAGTATTTT.

The CDR3 here is CASSYSISGTQYF. CDR3 coding DNA: TGTGCCAGCAGTTACTCGATTTCGGGGACCCAGTACTTC. The genes are TRBV6-5 and TRBJ2-5; D is uncertain. V was pared by 0 bases and J by 7 bases, with 9 bases between. The V gene's germline CDR1 is MNHEY and CDR2 SVGAGI. The CDR3 spans 13 residues.

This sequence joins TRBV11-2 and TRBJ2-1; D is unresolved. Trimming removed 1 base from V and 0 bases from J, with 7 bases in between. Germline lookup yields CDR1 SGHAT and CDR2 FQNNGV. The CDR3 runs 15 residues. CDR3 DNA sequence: TGTGCCAGCAGCTTAGGCCCAGGCTCCTACAATGAGCAGTTCTTC. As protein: CASSLGPGSYNEQFF.

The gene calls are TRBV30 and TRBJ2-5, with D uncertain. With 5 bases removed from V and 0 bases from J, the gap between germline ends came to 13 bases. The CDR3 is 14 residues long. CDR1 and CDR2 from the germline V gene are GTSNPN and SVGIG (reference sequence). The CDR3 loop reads CAWCPGPNQETQYF. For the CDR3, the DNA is TGTGCCTGGTGCCCTGGGCCAAACCAAGAGACCCAGTACTTC.

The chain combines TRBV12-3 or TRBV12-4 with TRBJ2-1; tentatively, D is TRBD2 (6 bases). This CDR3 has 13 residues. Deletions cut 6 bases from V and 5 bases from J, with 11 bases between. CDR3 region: CASSRDLDNEQFF. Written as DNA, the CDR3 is TGTGCCAGCAGCCGGGACTTAGACAATGAGCAGTTCTTC.

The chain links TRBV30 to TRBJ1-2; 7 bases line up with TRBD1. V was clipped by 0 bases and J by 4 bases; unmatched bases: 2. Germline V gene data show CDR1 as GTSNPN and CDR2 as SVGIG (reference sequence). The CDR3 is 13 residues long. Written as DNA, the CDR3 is TGTGCCTGGAGTGTAGCAGGGGGCTATGGCTACACCTTC. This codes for CAWSVAGGYGYTF.

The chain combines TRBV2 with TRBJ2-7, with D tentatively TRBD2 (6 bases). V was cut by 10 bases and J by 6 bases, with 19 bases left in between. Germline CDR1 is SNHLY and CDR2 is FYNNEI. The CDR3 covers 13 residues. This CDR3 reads CAKEVGSGGEQYF. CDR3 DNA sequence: TGTGCCAAAGAAGTAGGTTCCGGGGGCGAGCAGTACTTC.

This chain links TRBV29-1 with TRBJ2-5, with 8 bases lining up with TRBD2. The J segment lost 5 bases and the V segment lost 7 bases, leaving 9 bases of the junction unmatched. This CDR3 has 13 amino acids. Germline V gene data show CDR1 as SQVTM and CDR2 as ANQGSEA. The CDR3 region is CSAGGGPGETQYF. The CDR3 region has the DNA TGCAGCGCCGGCGGGGGGCCTGGTGAGACCCAGTACTTC.

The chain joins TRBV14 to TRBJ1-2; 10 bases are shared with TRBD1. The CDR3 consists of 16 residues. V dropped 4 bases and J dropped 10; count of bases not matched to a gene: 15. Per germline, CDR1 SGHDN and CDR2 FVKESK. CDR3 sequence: CASSPGGTGASRVYTF. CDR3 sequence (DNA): TGTGCCAGCAGCCCTGGGGGGACAGGGGCTTCACGCGTCTACACCTTC.

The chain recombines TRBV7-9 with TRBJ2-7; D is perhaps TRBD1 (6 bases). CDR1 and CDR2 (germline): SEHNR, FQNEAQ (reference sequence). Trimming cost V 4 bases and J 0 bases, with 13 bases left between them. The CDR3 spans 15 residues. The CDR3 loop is CASSYREGSSYEQYF. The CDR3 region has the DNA TGTGCCAGCAGCTACAGGGAAGGGAGCTCCTACGAGCAGTACTTC.

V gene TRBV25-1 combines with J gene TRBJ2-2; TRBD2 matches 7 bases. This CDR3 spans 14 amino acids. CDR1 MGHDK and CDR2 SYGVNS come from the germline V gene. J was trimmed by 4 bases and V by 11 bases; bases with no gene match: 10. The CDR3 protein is CAGAGSGITGELFF. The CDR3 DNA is TGTGCCGGTGCGGGAAGCGGGATCACCGGGGAGCTGTTTTTT.

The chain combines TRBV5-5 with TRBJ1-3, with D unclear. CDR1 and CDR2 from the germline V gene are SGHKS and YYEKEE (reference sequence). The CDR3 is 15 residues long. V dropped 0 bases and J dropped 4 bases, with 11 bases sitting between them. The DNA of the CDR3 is TGTGCCAGCAGCTTGGGCTCGATGAGCGGAAACACCATATATTTT. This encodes CASSLGSMSGNTIYF. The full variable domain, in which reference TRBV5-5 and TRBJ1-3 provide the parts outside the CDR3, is DAGVTQSPTHLIKTRGQQVTLRCSPISGHKSVSWYQQVLGQGPQFIFQYYEKEERGRGNFPDRFSARQFPNYSSELNVNALLLGDSALYLCASSLGSMSGNTIYFGEGSWLTVV.

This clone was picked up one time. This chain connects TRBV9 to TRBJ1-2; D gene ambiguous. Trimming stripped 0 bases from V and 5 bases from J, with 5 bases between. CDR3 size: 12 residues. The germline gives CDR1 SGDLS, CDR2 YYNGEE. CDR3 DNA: TGTGCCAGCAGCGTAGACGGGTATGGCTACACCTTC. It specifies CASSVDGYGYTF.

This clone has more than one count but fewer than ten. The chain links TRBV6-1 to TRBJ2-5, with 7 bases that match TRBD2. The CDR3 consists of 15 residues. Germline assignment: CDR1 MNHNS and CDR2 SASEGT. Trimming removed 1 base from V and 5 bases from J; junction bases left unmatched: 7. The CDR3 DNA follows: TGTGCCAGCAGTGAAGGGGGGGGATGGCAGGAGACCCAGTACTTC. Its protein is CASSEGGGWQETQYF.